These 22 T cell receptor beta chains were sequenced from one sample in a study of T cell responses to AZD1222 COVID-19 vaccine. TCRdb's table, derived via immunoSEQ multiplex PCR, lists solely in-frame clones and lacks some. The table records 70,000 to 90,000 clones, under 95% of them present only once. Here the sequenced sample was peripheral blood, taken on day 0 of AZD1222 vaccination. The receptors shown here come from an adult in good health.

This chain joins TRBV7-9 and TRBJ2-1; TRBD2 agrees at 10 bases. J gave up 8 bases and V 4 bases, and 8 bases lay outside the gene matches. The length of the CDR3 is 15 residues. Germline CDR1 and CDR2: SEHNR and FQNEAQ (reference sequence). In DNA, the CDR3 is TGTGCCAGCAGCTCCACACTAGCGGGACACGATGAGCAGTTCTTC. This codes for CASSSTLAGHDEQFF.

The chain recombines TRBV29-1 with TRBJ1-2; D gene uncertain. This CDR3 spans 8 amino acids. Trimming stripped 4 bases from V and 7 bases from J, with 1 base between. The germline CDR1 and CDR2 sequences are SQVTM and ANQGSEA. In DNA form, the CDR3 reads TGCAGCGTTGCTGGCTACACCTTC. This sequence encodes CSVAGYTF.

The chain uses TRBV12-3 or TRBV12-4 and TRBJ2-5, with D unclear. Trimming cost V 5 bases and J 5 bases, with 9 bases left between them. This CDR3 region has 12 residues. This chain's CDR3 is CASSPRLETQYF. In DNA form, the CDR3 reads TGTGCCAGCAGTCCGCGGTTGGAGACCCAGTACTTC.

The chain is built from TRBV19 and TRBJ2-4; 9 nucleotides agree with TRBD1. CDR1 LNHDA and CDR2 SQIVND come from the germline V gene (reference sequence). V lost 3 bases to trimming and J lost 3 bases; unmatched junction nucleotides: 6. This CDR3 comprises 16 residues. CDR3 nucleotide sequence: TGTGCCAGTAGTATCCTGGACAGGGGAGGCAAAAACATTCAGTACTTC. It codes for CASSILDRGGKNIQYF.

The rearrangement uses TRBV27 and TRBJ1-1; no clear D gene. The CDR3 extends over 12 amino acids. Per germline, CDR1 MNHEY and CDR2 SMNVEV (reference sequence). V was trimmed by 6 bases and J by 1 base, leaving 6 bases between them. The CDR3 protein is CASRYGNTEAFF. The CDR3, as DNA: TGTGCCAGCAGGTACGGGAACACTGAAGCTTTCTTT.

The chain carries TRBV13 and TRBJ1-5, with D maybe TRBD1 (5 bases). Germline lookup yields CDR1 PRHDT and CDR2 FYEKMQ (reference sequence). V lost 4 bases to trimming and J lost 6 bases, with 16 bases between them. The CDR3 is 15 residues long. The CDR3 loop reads CASSSGPREGQPQHF. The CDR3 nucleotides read TGTGCCAGCAGCTCGGGGCCAAGGGAGGGTCAGCCCCAGCATTTT.

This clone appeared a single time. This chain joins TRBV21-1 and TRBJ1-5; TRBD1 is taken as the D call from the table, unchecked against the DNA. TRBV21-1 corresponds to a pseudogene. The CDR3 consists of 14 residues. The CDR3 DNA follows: TGTGCCAGCCAGAAGGACAGGGGAAATCAGCCCCAGCATTTT. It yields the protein CASQKDRGNQPQHF.

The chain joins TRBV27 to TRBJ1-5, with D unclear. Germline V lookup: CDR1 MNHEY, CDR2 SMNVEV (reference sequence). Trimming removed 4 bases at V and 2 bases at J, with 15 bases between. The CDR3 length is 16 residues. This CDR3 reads CASSSLGLEGNQPQHF. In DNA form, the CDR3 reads TGTGCCAGCAGTTCCTTAGGATTGGAGGGCAATCAGCCCCAGCATTTT.

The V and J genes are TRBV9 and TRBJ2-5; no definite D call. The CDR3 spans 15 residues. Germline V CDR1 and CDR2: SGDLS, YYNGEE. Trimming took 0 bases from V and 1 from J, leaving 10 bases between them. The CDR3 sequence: CASSVVASPQETQYF. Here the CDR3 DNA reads TGTGCCAGCAGCGTAGTGGCTAGTCCCCAAGAGACCCAGTACTTC.

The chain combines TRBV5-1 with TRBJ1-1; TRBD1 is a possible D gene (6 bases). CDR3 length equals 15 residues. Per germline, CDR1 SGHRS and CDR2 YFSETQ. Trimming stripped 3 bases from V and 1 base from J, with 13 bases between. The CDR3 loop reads CASSWQSTGNTEAFF. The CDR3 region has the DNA TGCGCCAGCAGCTGGCAATCGACAGGGAACACTGAAGCTTTCTTT.

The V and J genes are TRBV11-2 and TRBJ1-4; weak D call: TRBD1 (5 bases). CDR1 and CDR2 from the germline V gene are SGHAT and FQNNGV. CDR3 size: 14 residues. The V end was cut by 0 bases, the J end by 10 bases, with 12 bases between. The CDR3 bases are TGTGCCAGCAGCTTAGACAGGGCTGGGGGAAAACTGTTTTTT. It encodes CASSLDRAGGKLFF.

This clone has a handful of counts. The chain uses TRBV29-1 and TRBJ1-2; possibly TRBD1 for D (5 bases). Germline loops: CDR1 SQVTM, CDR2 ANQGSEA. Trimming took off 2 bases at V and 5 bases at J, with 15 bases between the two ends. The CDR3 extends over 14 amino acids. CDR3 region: CSVEPDSYSYGYTF. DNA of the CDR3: TGCAGCGTTGAACCTGACAGCTACTCTTATGGCTACACCTTC.

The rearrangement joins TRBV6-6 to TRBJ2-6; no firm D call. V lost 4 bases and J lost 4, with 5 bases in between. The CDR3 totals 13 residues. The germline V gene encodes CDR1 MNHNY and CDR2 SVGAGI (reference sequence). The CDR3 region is CASSSPGANVLTF. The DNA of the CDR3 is TGTGCCAGCAGTTCTCCGGGGGCCAACGTCCTGACTTTC.

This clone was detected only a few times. CDR3 DNA sequence: TGTGCCACCAGCAGAGCATCAGCAACTAATGAAAAACTGTTTTTT. Translated, it gives CATSRASATNEKLFF. This rearrangement joins TRBV15 to TRBJ1-4; no firm D call. The germline gives CDR1 LNHNV, CDR2 YYDKDF (reference sequence). V gave up 1 base and J gave up 0 bases, with 6 bases separating them. This CDR3 region has 15 residues.

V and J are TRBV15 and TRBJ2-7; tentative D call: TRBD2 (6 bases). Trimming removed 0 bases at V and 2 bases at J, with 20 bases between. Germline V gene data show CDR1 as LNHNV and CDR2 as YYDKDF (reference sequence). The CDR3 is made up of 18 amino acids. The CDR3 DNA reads TGTGCCACCAGCAGAGATACAGCGGGCCCCTCGATCCCCTACGAGCAGTACTTC. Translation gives CATSRDTAGPSIPYEQYF.

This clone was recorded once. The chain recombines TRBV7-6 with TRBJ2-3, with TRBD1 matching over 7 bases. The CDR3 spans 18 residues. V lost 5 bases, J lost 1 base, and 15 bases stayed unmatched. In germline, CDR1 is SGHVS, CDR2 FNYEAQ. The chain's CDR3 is CASSLRQGTTRGTDTQYF. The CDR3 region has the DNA TGTGCCAGCAGCCTACGACAGGGAACGACGCGGGGCACAGATACGCAGTATTTT.

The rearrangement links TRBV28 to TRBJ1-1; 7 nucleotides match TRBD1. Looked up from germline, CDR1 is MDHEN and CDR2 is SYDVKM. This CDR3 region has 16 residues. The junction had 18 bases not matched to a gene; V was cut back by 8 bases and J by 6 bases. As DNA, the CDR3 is TGTGCCAGCCACACAGTTCAGGGGGGTCTTGAGGCTGAAGCTTTCTTT. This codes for CASHTVQGGLEAEAFF.

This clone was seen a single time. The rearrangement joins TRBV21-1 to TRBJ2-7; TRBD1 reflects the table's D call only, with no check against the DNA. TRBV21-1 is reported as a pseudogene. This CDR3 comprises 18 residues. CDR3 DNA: TGTGCCAGCAGCAAAGCAGGGACCCCGGGACACCACTCCTACGAGCAGTACTTC. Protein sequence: CASSKAGTPGHHSYEQYF.

CDR3 sequence reads: CASSKTGDPHNQPQHF. CDR3 nucleotide sequence: TGTGCCAGCAGTAAGACAGGGGACCCCCACAATCAGCCCCAGCATTTT. The chain combines TRBV2 with TRBJ1-5; TRBD1 matches 8 bases. CDR3 length equals 16 residues. J was trimmed by 3 bases and V by 5 bases; bases with no gene match: 9. The germline gives CDR1 SNHLY, CDR2 FYNNEI.

CDR3 amino acids: CASSPQGEGYTF. CDR3 DNA: TGTGCCAGCTCACCGCAGGGGGAGGGCTACACCTTC. The V and J genes are TRBV18 and TRBJ1-2, with 7 bases that match TRBD1. The junction had 3 bases not matched to a gene; V was cut back by 3 bases and J by 8 bases. The CDR3 contains 12 residues. Germline V lookup: CDR1 KGHSH, CDR2 LQKENI.

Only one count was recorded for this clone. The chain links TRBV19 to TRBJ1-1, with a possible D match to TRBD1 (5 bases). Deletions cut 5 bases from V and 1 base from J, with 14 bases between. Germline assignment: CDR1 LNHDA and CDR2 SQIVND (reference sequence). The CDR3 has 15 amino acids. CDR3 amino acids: CASSSDSSGNTEAFF. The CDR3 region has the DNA TGTGCCAGTAGTTCAGACAGCTCAGGGAACACTGAAGCTTTCTTT.

The CDR3 loop reads CASSRDARSGNTIYF. The CDR3 bases are TGTGCCAGCAGTAGGGACGCCCGCTCTGGAAACACCATATATTTT. V and J are TRBV6-6 and TRBJ1-3; D possibly corresponds to TRBD1 (5 bases). The CDR3 has 15 amino acids. Germline V gene data show CDR1 as MNHNY and CDR2 as SVGAGI (reference sequence). V was pared by 5 bases and J by 0 bases, with 11 bases between.